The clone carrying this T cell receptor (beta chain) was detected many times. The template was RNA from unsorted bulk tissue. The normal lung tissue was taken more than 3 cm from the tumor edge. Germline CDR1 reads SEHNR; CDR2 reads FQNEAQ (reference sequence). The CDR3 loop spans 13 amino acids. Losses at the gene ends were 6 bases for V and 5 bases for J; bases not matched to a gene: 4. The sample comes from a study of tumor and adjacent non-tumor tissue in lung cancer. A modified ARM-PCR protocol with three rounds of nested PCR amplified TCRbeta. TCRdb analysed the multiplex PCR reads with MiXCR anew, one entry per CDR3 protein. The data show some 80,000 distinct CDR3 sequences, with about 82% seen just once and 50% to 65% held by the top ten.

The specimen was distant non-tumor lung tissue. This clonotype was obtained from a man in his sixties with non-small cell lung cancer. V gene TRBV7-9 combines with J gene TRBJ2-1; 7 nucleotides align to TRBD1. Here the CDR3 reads CASSKQGHNEQFF. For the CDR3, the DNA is TGTGCCAGCAGTAAACAGGGGCACAATGAGCAGTTCTTC.